The rows below give T cell receptor beta chains drawn from one sample of a study of blood T cell repertoires in COVID-19. The method was immunoSEQ multiplex PCR; TCRdb's version includes in-frame clones alone and lacks a portion of them. Of 240,000 or so clones listed, 88% are singletons. Sequenced sample: peripheral blood. The receptors were gathered from a woman aged 25 to 39 with acute or convalescent COVID-19. The CDR3 runs from the conserved cysteine through the conserved F or W. The order of the fields is J gene, D gene, clone size, V gene, CDR3 protein, CDR3 DNA. The D gene is left open where the match is weak. For some rows the clone size is stated as once, few or many, or as a class when expanded; others skip it.

TRBJ2-1,-,once,TRBV6-1,CASLKDTYNEQFF,TGTGCCAGCCTAAAGGACACTTACAATGAGCAGTTCTTC
TRBJ1-2,TRBD1,-,TRBV5-1,CASTTTGTGADGYTF,TGCGCCAGCACTACTACCGGGACAGGGGCGGATGGCTACACCTTC
TRBJ1-2,-,-,TRBV12-3/TRBV12-4,CASSLSETDGYTF,TGTGCCAGCAGTTTATCGGAGACAGATGGCTACACCTTC
TRBJ2-3,TRBD2,-,TRBV6-1,CASSEASRGGLRTDTQYF,TGTGCCAGCAGTGAAGCGTCGCGGGGGGGGCTCAGGACAGATACGCAGTATTTT
TRBJ1-1,-,few,TRBV19,CASYPPVGEEAFF,TGTGCCAGTTACCCACCCGTGGGAGAAGAAGCTTTCTTT
TRBJ2-7,-,-,TRBV19,CASSIRFGSYEQYF,TGTGCCAGTAGTATACGGTTCGGTTCCTACGAGCAGTACTTC
TRBJ1-2,TRBD1,-,TRBV11-2,CASSSPSGTVIYGYTF,TGTGCCAGCAGCTCCCCATCGGGGACAGTCATATATGGCTACACCTTC
TRBJ2-7,TRBD2,once,TRBV5-1,CASSPGRGSIAYEQYF,TGCGCCAGCAGCCCTGGGCGCGGGAGTATCGCCTACGAGCAGTACTTC
TRBJ2-6,-,-,TRBV5-1,CASSLDGQSSGANVLTF,TGCGCCAGCAGCCTGGACGGACAGTCCTCTGGGGCCAACGTCCTGACTTTC
TRBJ2-6,TRBD2,-,TRBV5-1,CASSPGLAGVGGANVLTF,TGCGCCAGCAGCCCGGGACTAGCGGGAGTCGGTGGGGCCAACGTCCTGACTTTC
TRBJ2-7,-,once,TRBV23-1,CASNREALNEQYF,TGCGCCAGCAACCGAGAGGCTCTGAACGAGCAGTACTTC
TRBJ1-6,TRBD1,-,TRBV6-5,CASRGGQGNNSPLHF,TGTGCCAGCAGGGGGGGACAGGGAAATAATTCACCCCTCCACTTT
TRBJ2-3,TRBD2,-,TRBV20-1,CSASSSLPPREGRRGSTDTQYF,TGCAGTGCTAGTTCCAGTCTCCCCCCCCGGGAGGGCCGGAGGGGTTCGACAGATACGCAGTATTTT
TRBJ2-4,-,once,TRBV5-6,CASSLLDSDIQYF,TGTGCCAGCAGCCTACTAGATTCGGACATTCAGTACTTC
TRBJ2-7,-,-,TRBV9,CASSVTGAGYEQYF,TGTGCCAGCAGCGTCACGGGTGCCGGCTACGAGCAGTACTTC
TRBJ1-5,TRBD1,-,TRBV7-8,CASSLGSRQGGSRNQPQHF,TGTGCCAGCAGCTTGGGGTCCCGACAGGGGGGCTCTCGCAATCAGCCCCAGCATTTT
TRBJ1-1,-,once,TRBV7-8,CASSLGARNTEAFF,TGTGCCAGCAGCTTAGGGGCCCGGAACACTGAAGCTTTCTTT
TRBJ2-1,TRBD2,-,TRBV4-3,CASSRTGGPWDEQFF,TGCGCCAGCAGCCGAACGGGAGGGCCTTGGGATGAGCAGTTCTTC
TRBJ1-5,-,-,TRBV4-3,CASSQDVGQNQPQHF,TGCGCCAGCAGCCAAGACGTGGGCCAAAATCAGCCCCAGCATTTT
TRBJ2-1,-,-,TRBV19,CASSNLARGNEQFF,TGTGCCAGTAGTAATCTAGCGCGAGGGAATGAGCAGTTCTTC
TRBJ2-4,TRBD1,-,TRBV27,CASRRTGKNIQYF,TGTGCCAGCAGACGGACAGGCAAAAACATTCAGTACTTC
TRBJ2-1,TRBD2,-,TRBV18,CASSPASGRANEQFF,TGTGCCAGCTCACCAGCCAGCGGGAGGGCGAATGAGCAGTTCTTC
TRBJ1-5,-,-,TRBV6-4,CASSESPNQPQHF,TGTGCCAGCAGCGAGTCACCCAATCAGCCCCAGCATTTT
TRBJ2-1,-,-,TRBV21-1,CASSKGVLAGENNEQFF,TGTGCCAGCAGCAAAGGGGTCCTAGCGGGAGAGAACAATGAGCAGTTCTTC
TRBJ2-1,TRBD2,once,TRBV5-1,CASSLTGTNAFF,TGCGCCAGCAGCTTGACCGGGACTAATGCGTTCTTC
TRBJ1-4,-,-,TRBV7-9,CASSLWQGTATNEKLFF,TGTGCCAGCAGCTTGTGGCAGGGGACGGCGACTAATGAAAAACTGTTTTTT
TRBJ2-1,-,-,TRBV4-1,CASSQGVFAGEQFF,TGCGCCAGCAGCCAAGGCGTGTTTGCGGGGGAGCAGTTCTTC
TRBJ2-2,TRBD2,once,TRBV6-1,CASSEERTSGTNTGELFF,TGTGCCAGCAGTGAAGAACGGACTAGCGGGACGAACACCGGGGAGCTGTTTTTT
TRBJ1-1,TRBD1,few,TRBV13,CASSLNRGRGEMMAFF,TGTGCCAGCAGCCTAAACAGGGGCCGAGGGGAGATGATGGCTTTCTTT
TRBJ2-1,TRBD1,once,TRBV11-2,CASTKDRNNEQFF,TGTGCCAGCACCAAGGACAGGAACAATGAGCAGTTCTTC
TRBJ2-2,TRBD2,-,TRBV6-1,CASSDSSGRASVGELFF,TGTGCCAGCAGTGATTCTAGCGGGAGGGCCTCTGTCGGGGAGCTGTTTTTT
TRBJ1-1,-,-,TRBV19,CASSIGRLGPTEAFF,TGTGCCAGTAGTATAGGTAGGCTTGGGCCCACTGAAGCTTTCTTT
TRBJ2-7,TRBD1,-,TRBV4-3,CASSQGVTGKFMHEQYF,TGCGCCAGCAGCCAAGGTGTGACAGGGAAGTTTATGCACGAGCAGTACTTC
TRBJ2-2,-,-,TRBV12-5,CASIPGIYTGELFF,TGTGCTAGTATCCCAGGGATCTACACCGGGGAGCTGTTTTTT
TRBJ1-6,-,once,TRBV27,CASSLSATGGNSPLHF,TGTGCCAGCAGTTTATCTGCGACAGGTGGGAATTCACCCCTCCACTTT
TRBJ1-6,TRBD1,-,TRBV5-1,CASSLEPGGSNSPLHF,TGCGCCAGCAGCTTGGAACCAGGGGGCTCTAATTCACCCCTCCACTTT
TRBJ2-1,TRBD1,-,TRBV7-9,CASSLTGASSYNEQFF,TGTGCCAGCAGCCTCACAGGGGCAAGCTCCTACAATGAGCAGTTCTTC